One sample yielded the 16 T cell receptor beta chains listed below, sequenced in a study of post-analysis software for immune sequencing data. The study, taken as a whole, reports: Compared with controls, patients had more of about 5 TRBV segments, including TRBV5-6, TRBV5-1 and TRBV20-1.

The antigens of these receptors remain unknown. Researchers reported that TCR beta cDNA libraries carried unique molecular identifiers. In TCRdb, the PCR reads were re-called with MiXCR into one record per CDR3 protein. The sample lists a few hundred thousand distinct CDR3 sequences, roughly 34% occurring once. Sequenced: blood. The receptors here all came from a girl under 18 with multiple sclerosis.

The chain is built from TRBV20-1 and TRBJ2-5; D could derive from TRBD1 or TRBD2 (6 bases each). The CDR3 loop spans 13 amino acids. Germline CDR1 reads DFQATT; CDR2 reads SNEGSKA (reference sequence). V was shortened by 5 bases and J by 5 bases, with 15 bases between the two germline ends. The CDR3 bases are TGCAGTGCTCCCCGGGGGCCCGGCGAGACCCAGTACTTC. This translates into CSAPRGPGETQYF.

The rearrangement links TRBV2 to TRBJ1-5; tentative D call: TRBD1 (6 bases). The CDR3 sequence is 16 residues long. The V and J ends lost 6 bases and 0 bases respectively, with 15 bases between them. Germline values: CDR1 SNHLY, CDR2 FYNNEI. The chain's CDR3 is CASSRRGATSNQPQHF. CDR3 nucleotides: TGTGCCAGCAGCCGTAGGGGGGCCACTAGCAATCAGCCCCAGCATTTT. Together with reference TRBV2 and TRBJ1-5, the CDR3 gives the full variable domain: EPEVTQTPSHQVTQMGQEVILRCVPISNHLYFYWYRQILGQKVEFLVSFYNNEISEKSEIFDDQFSVERPDGSNFTLKIRSTKLEDSAMYFCASSRRGATSNQPQHFGDGTRLSIL.

V and J are TRBV12-3 or TRBV12-4 and TRBJ1-5; D possibly corresponds to TRBD1 (5 bases). CDR3 size: 13 residues. Trimming pared 5 bases from V and 6 bases from J, leaving 11 bases between. CDR3 DNA: TGTGCCAGCAGTCTTACCAGGGCTCAGCCCCAGCATTTT. Translation: CASSLTRAQPQHF.

This clonotype has a handful of counts. The rearrangement uses TRBV20-1 and TRBJ2-4; no definite D call. The end of the DNA fits TRBJ2-7 better, so the J call may be wrong. Looked up from germline, CDR1 is DFQATT and CDR2 is SNEGSKA (reference sequence). The CDR3 totals 15 residues. The CDR3 nucleotides read TGCAGTGCTAGAGATGATAGTCTATATCCCTACGAGCAGTACTTC. Translating it yields CSARDDSLYPYEQYF.

The chain combines TRBV2 with TRBJ2-7; unclear D gene. Looked up from germline, CDR1 is SNHLY and CDR2 is FYNNEI. Trimming took 8 bases from V and 0 from J, leaving 5 bases between them. This CDR3 comprises 11 residues. The CDR3 spells CASRTSYEQYF. As DNA, the CDR3 is TGTGCCAGCCGAACCTCCTACGAGCAGTACTTC.

The chain couples TRBV4-3 to TRBJ2-1; the match to TRBD2 covers 8 bases. V gave up 2 bases and J gave up 5 bases; unmatched junction bases: 5. Germline assignment: CDR1 LGHNA and CDR2 YSLEER. The CDR3 extends over 15 amino acids. CDR3 residues: CASSQPAGVNNEQFF. In nucleotides, the CDR3 is TGCGCCAGCAGCCAACCAGCGGGAGTAAACAATGAGCAGTTCTTC.

The rearrangement joins TRBV7-2 to TRBJ2-7, with a tentative D call TRBD2 (6 bases). The CDR3 contains 14 residues. Trimming stripped 5 bases from V and 2 bases from J, with 13 bases between. Germline CDR1 reads SGHTA; CDR2 reads FQGNSA. DNA of the CDR3: TGTGCCAGCAGCCACCCGGGACTGACCTACGAGCAGTACTTC. The encoded protein is CASSHPGLTYEQYF. Variable domain in full (rest from reference TRBV7-2 and TRBJ2-7): GAGVSQSPSNKVTEKGKDVELRCDPISGHTALYWYRQSLGQGLEFLIYFQGNSAPDKSGLPSDRFSAERTGGSVSTLTIQRTQQEDSAVYLCASSHPGLTYEQYFGPGTRLTVT.

The V and J genes are TRBV6-1 and TRBJ2-7; tentative D call: TRBD2 (5 bases). From germline, CDR1 is MNHNS and CDR2 SASEGT. There are 16 residues in the CDR3. V gave up 0 bases and J gave up 2 bases, with 14 bases separating them. CDR3 sequence: CASSEAQRMVPYEQYF. CDR3 sequence (DNA): TGTGCCAGCAGTGAAGCGCAGCGGATGGTACCCTACGAGCAGTACTTC.

V usage is TRBV5-6 and J usage is TRBJ2-1, with no clear D. The CDR3 is 12 amino acids. The germline V gene encodes CDR1 SGHDT and CDR2 YYEEEE. Trimming removed 3 bases from V and 10 bases from J, with 11 bases in between. The CDR3 sequence: CASSSELDEQFF. Here the CDR3 DNA reads TGTGCCAGCAGCTCGGAATTGGACGAGCAGTTCTTC.

This clonotype was seen only a few times. This chain links TRBV5-1 with TRBJ2-1; the match to TRBD2 covers 8 bases. The germline V gene has CDR1 SGHRS and CDR2 YFSETQ. This CDR3 comprises 16 residues. With 4 bases clipped from V and 4 bases from J, the junction kept 10 bases outside the gene matches. The DNA of the CDR3 is TGCGCCAGCAGCCAAAGAGCGGGGGCCGCTTACAATGAGCAGTTCTTC. Protein: CASSQRAGAAYNEQFF.

This clonotype appeared a few times. Here the CDR3 reads CASIPPGRLNTEAFF. For the CDR3, the DNA is TGTGCCAGCATTCCACCCGGGCGATTGAACACTGAAGCTTTCTTT. This chain connects TRBV12-3 or TRBV12-4 to TRBJ1-1; unclear D gene. Trimming took 7 bases from V and 0 from J, leaving 15 bases between them. There are 15 residues in the CDR3.

Only a few counts were recorded for this clonotype. This chain uses TRBV27 with TRBJ2-3; 9 positions match TRBD2. V was clipped by 6 bases and J by 1 base; unmatched bases: 5. Germline CDR1 reads MNHEY; CDR2 reads SMNVEV (reference sequence). This CDR3 is built from 15 residues. The CDR3 coding sequence is TGTGCCAGCAGCGTGACTAGCGGAGGCACAGATACGCAGTATTTT. Translated: CASSVTSGGTDTQYF.

This clonotype was counted between two and nine times. This chain connects TRBV19 to TRBJ2-4, with a possible D match to TRBD1 (6 bases). V was pared by 5 bases and J by 4 bases, with 12 bases between. The CDR3 consists of 14 residues. Germline V gene data show CDR1 as LNHDA and CDR2 as SQIVND (reference sequence). The CDR3 DNA follows: TGTGCCAGTAGTTCAGGACAGCTGAAAAACATTCAGTACTTC. This sequence encodes CASSSGQLKNIQYF.

The genes are TRBV13 and TRBJ1-1; TRBD1 aligns across 7 bases. Germline loops: CDR1 PRHDT, CDR2 FYEKMQ (reference sequence). J was trimmed by 3 bases and V by 2 bases; bases with no gene match: 3. The CDR3 is made up of 14 amino acids. For the CDR3, the DNA is TGTGCCAGCAGCTTAAACAGGGGTGACACTGAAGCTTTCTTT. This sequence encodes CASSLNRGDTEAFF.

This clonotype was seen only a few times. The chain couples TRBV5-1 to TRBJ2-7; D might be TRBD2 (6 bases). Germline CDR1 and CDR2: SGHRS and YFSETQ. This CDR3 has 16 amino acids. V was cut by 4 bases and J by 4 bases, with 21 bases left in between. The CDR3 loop is CASSPGRDWLGYEQYF. DNA of the CDR3: TGCGCCAGCAGCCCCGGCCGGGACTGGTTGGGATACGAGCAGTACTTC.

This clonotype was observed a handful of times. V gene TRBV20-1 combines with J gene TRBJ2-3, with 11 positions matching TRBD2. Trimming cost V 6 bases and J 5 bases; bases outside gene matches: 4. This CDR3 contains 13 residues. CDR1 is DFQATT and CDR2 is SNEGSKA in the germline V gene (reference sequence). The CDR3: CSAETSGVDTQYF. The CDR3 coding sequence is TGCAGTGCCGAGACTAGCGGGGTAGATACGCAGTATTTT.